These 20 T cell receptor beta chains came from one sample sequenced in a study of blood T cell repertoires in COVID-19 (dated by TCRdb to about 2020). Libraries were built with the immunoSEQ multiplex PCR assay. The source is immuneACCESS, and TCRdb retained only in-frame sequences with V and J called. Part of the clones is not carried over; for the studies checked, unresolved V genes explain less than half of this, and the remainder is unexplained. This sample is represented by some 150,000 clones; around nine tenths of them were singletons. Of the sample, more than 1.5% falls within the top ten clones. Sequencing was carried out using peripheral blood. The receptors were sampled from a woman aged 60-70 years with acute or convalescent COVID-19.

This chain uses TRBV19 with TRBJ1-2; D gene unclear. Germline V gives CDR1 LNHDA, CDR2 SQIVND (reference sequence). The CDR3 is 15 amino acids. Trimming took off 9 bases at V and 0 bases at J, with 17 bases between the two ends. The CDR3 reads CASSGRAHSNYGYTF. In DNA form, the CDR3 reads TGTGCCAGCTCGGGAAGGGCCCACTCTAACTATGGCTACACCTTC.

This sequence joins TRBV28 and TRBJ2-5, with a tentative D call TRBD1 (5 bases). CDR3 length: 17 residues. V was shortened by 2 bases and J by 3 bases, with 19 bases between the two germline ends. Germline CDR1 reads MDHEN; CDR2 reads SYDVKM. In DNA, the CDR3 is TGTGCCAGCAGTTTAAGTTCGGCAGGGTCAGGAAAAGAGACCCAGTACTTC. Amino acid sequence: CASSLSSAGSGKETQYF.

This chain connects TRBV2 to TRBJ2-7; TRBD2 might be the D (5 bases). The germline V gene has CDR1 SNHLY and CDR2 FYNNEI. The CDR3 spans 12 residues. Deletions cut 7 bases from V and 3 bases from J, with 10 bases between. The CDR3 region has the DNA TGTGCCAGCAAGCCAGGAGGCTACGAGCAGTACTTC. It encodes CASKPGGYEQYF.

This clone was observed a single time. The chain links TRBV11-2 to TRBJ1-1; D remains ambiguous. V lost 8 bases, J lost 4 bases, and 14 bases lay in between. The germline V gene has CDR1 SGHAT and CDR2 FQNNGV. This CDR3 spans 13 amino acids. The CDR3: CASSRGGTTEAFF. For the CDR3, the DNA is TGTGCCAGCTCTCGCGGTGGTACCACTGAAGCTTTCTTT.

The chain recombines TRBV7-6 with TRBJ1-4; D is perhaps TRBD1 (5 bases). V was cut by 6 bases and J by 2 bases, with 19 bases left in between. The CDR3 is 17 residues long. From germline, CDR1 is SGHVS and CDR2 FNYEAQ. CDR3: CASSHVVGQTTNEKLFF. CDR3 in DNA: TGTGCCAGCAGTCATGTCGTGGGGCAAACGACTAATGAAAAACTGTTTTTT.

V gene TRBV28 combines with J gene TRBJ1-3; TRBD1 agrees at 8 bases. The CDR3 is 15 residues long. CDR1 and CDR2 (germline): MDHEN, SYDVKM. The V segment lost 6 bases and the J segment 4 bases; nucleotides outside the gene matches: 8. The chain's CDR3 is CASSQTGVGGNTIYF. The CDR3 DNA is TGTGCCAGCAGCCAGACAGGGGTCGGAGGAAACACCATATATTTT.

The sample holds one count of this clone. V usage is TRBV28 and J usage is TRBJ1-1; 9 bases fit TRBD1. The CDR3 has 14 amino acids. J lost 2 bases, V lost 7 bases, and 5 bases had no gene match. Germline V gene data show CDR1 as MDHEN and CDR2 as SYDVKM. CDR3 region: CASTLDRGNTEAFF. DNA of the CDR3: TGTGCCAGCACCTTGGACAGGGGAAACACTGAAGCTTTCTTT.

J is TRBJ1-5 and V is TRBV9; no firm D call. Germline V CDR1 and CDR2: SGDLS, YYNGEE. With 2 bases removed from V and 1 base from J, the gap between germline ends came to 7 bases. CDR3 size: 14 residues. The CDR3 loop reads CASSVGTSNQPQHF. The DNA of the CDR3 is TGTGCCAGCAGCGTCGGTACGAGCAATCAGCCCCAGCATTTT. Supplemented by reference TRBV9 and TRBJ1-5, the full variable domain reads DSGVTQTPKHLITATGQRVTLRCSPRSGDLSVYWYQQSLDQGLQFLIQYYNGEERAKGNILERFSAQQFPDLHSELNLSSLELGDSALYFCASSVGTSNQPQHFGDGTRLSIL.

V gene TRBV4-1 combines with J gene TRBJ1-2, with D tentatively TRBD1 (5 bases). This CDR3 is built from 16 residues. Trimming stripped 4 bases from V and 3 bases from J, with 18 bases between. Germline-derived CDR1 and CDR2 are MGHRA and YSYEKL. CDR3 residues: CASSPDGSGGDYGYTF. Here the CDR3 DNA reads TGCGCCAGCAGCCCAGATGGGTCGGGGGGAGACTATGGCTACACCTTC.

J is TRBJ1-1 and V is TRBV29-1; tentatively, D is TRBD1 (5 bases). The germline V and J ends were trimmed by 7 bases and 5 bases, with 14 bases remaining between them. The V gene's germline CDR1 is SQVTM and CDR2 ANQGSEA. The CDR3 has 12 residues. Here the CDR3 reads CSAAGGGTEAFF. DNA for the CDR3: TGCAGCGCCGCGGGGGGTGGAACTGAAGCTTTCTTT. The whole variable domain, filled in from reference TRBV29-1 and TRBJ1-1, reads SAVISQKPSRDICQRGTSLTIQCQVDSQVTMMFWYRQQPGQSLTLIATANQGSEATYESGFVIDKFPISRPNLTFSTLTVSNMSPEDSSIYLCSAAGGGTEAFFGQGTRLTVV.

This chain links TRBV4-1 with TRBJ1-2, with D perhaps matching TRBD1 (5 bases). Trimming took 4 bases from V and 5 from J, leaving 14 bases between them. The length of the CDR3 is 14 residues. Germline CDR1 and CDR2: MGHRA and YSYEKL. CDR3 coding DNA: TGCGCCAGCAGCCCGACAGACCTTGGGTATGGCTACACCTTC. It specifies CASSPTDLGYGYTF.

The chain employs TRBV19 and TRBJ1-4, with a possible D match to TRBD1 (6 bases). From germline, CDR1 is LNHDA and CDR2 SQIVND (reference sequence). The CDR3 extends over 18 amino acids. Trimming took off 11 bases at V and 0 bases at J, with 25 bases between the two ends. This chain's CDR3 is CALGGGTGSRATNEKLFF. CDR3 coding DNA: TGTGCCCTTGGGGGGGGAACAGGGAGTCGCGCAACTAATGAAAAACTGTTTTTT.

The chain couples TRBV3-1 (or the pseudogene TRBV3-2) to TRBJ2-7; perhaps TRBD1 as D (5 bases). Germline CDR1 is LGHDT and CDR2 is YNNKEL (reference sequence). Trimming stripped 0 bases from V and 5 bases from J, with 14 bases between. The CDR3 has 15 residues. The CDR3 nucleotides read TGTGCCAGCAGCCAAGATCTTGTTCAGGGCCACGAGCAGTACTTC. Its translation is CASSQDLVQGHEQYF.

This rearrangement joins TRBV13 to TRBJ1-2; D unresolved. This CDR3 region has 15 residues. V was trimmed by 4 bases and J by 7 bases, leaving 19 bases between them. From germline, CDR1 is PRHDT and CDR2 FYEKMQ (reference sequence). In DNA form, the CDR3 reads TGTGCCAGCAGCTCCGGAGGCCCAACCCAAAGTGGCTACACCTTC. Translated, it gives CASSSGGPTQSGYTF.

The CDR3 loop is CASSGSGTRDNEQFF. The CDR3 DNA reads as TGTGCCAGCAGCGGTTCCGGGACAAGAGACAATGAGCAGTTCTTC. The chain uses TRBV9 and TRBJ2-1; the D gene is possibly TRBD1 (6 bases). Trimming took off 3 bases at V and 5 bases at J, with 15 bases between the two ends. This CDR3 spans 15 amino acids. CDR1 is SGDLS, CDR2 YYNGEE, per germline.

The V gene is TRBV9, the J gene TRBJ2-3; the D gene is possibly TRBD2 (6 bases). CDR3 length equals 17 residues. Trimming shortened V by 2 bases and J by 0 bases, and 16 bases separated the two germline ends. Germline V gene lookup returns CDR1 SGDLS and CDR2 YYNGEE. The CDR3 sequence is CASSVGRGTQSTDTQYF. For the CDR3, the DNA is TGTGCCAGCAGCGTGGGTCGGGGGACCCAAAGCACAGATACGCAGTATTTT. Filled out from reference TRBV9 and TRBJ2-3, the complete variable domain reads DSGVTQTPKHLITATGQRVTLRCSPRSGDLSVYWYQQSLDQGLQFLIQYYNGEERAKGNILERFSAQQFPDLHSELNLSSLELGDSALYFCASSVGRGTQSTDTQYFGPGTRLTVL.

The V gene is TRBV4-3, the J gene TRBJ2-7, with TRBD2 matching 7 bases. After removal of 1 base from V and 0 bases from J, the junction contained 18 bases not matched to a gene. Germline CDR1 is LGHNA and CDR2 is YSLEER. The CDR3 extends over 20 amino acids. As DNA, the CDR3 is TGCGCCAGCAGCCAAGTTTGGACTGGGAGGGTCGGGGCAAGCTCCTACGAGCAGTACTTC. Its translation: CASSQVWTGRVGASSYEQYF.

A note on this clone: Additional DNA sequences in this sample encode the identical CDR3. This chain joins TRBV5-1 and TRBJ1-4; 7 nucleotides match TRBD1. The germline V gene has CDR1 SGHRS and CDR2 YFSETQ. CDR3 length equals 14 residues. The junction had 6 bases not matched to a gene; V was cut back by 2 bases and J by 8 bases. CDR3 nucleotides: TGCGCCAGCAGCTTACAGGGGAGAGACGAAAAACTGTTTTTT. This codes for CASSLQGRDEKLFF.

This clone appeared a single time. The chain combines TRBV3-1 (or the pseudogene TRBV3-2) with TRBJ1-3; no definite D call. V dropped 3 bases and J dropped 0 bases, with 9 bases sitting between them. The CDR3 covers 15 residues. Germline-derived CDR1 and CDR2 are LGHDT and YNNKEL (reference sequence). The CDR3 DNA reads TGTGCCAGCAGCCATGCAGGCCGCTCTGGAAACACCATATATTTT. The encoded protein is CASSHAGRSGNTIYF.

This chain joins TRBV27 and TRBJ2-3, with no clear D. V was cut by 6 bases and J by 3 bases, with 16 bases left in between. Germline CDR1 and CDR2: MNHEY and SMNVEV (reference sequence). The length of the CDR3 is 15 residues. This CDR3 is CASSLIGVATDTQYF. The CDR3, as DNA: TGTGCCAGCAGCTTGATTGGAGTCGCGACAGATACGCAGTATTTT.